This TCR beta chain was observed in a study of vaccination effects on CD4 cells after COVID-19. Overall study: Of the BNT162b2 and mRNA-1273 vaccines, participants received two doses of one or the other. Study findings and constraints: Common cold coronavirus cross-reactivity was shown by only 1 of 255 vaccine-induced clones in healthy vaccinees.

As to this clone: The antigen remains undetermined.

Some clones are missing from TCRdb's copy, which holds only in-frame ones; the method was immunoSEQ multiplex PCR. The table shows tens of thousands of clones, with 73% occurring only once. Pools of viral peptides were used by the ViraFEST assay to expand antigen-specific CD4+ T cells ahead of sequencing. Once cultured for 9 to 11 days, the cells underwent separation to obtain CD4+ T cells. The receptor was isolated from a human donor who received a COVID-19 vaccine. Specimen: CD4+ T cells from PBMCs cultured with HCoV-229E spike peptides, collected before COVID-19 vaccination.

In DNA form, the CDR3 reads TGCGCCAGCAGCATACTAGACAGGAGAAGCGGCTACACCTTC. Translated: CASSILDRRSGYTF. V and J are TRBV5-1 and TRBJ1-2, with D possibly TRBD1 on 6 matching bases. V lost 4 bases and J lost 8, with 18 bases in between. The CDR3 totals 14 residues. CDR1 and CDR2 (germline): SGHRS, YFSETQ.